This T cell receptor (beta chain) was sequenced for a study of T cell repertoires in aging, cancer and after chemotherapy. General observations from the study: Age-matched healthy donors had significantly more diverse, less clonal blood TCR repertoires than untreated cancer patients.

On this clonotype itself: Its antigen remains unidentified.

The germline gives CDR1 SGHDT, CDR2 YYEEEE. This CDR3 contains 15 residues. Trimming took off 4 bases at V and 2 bases at J, with 13 bases between the two ends. TRB rearrangements spanning V, D and J were amplified using mixed TRB-A/B primers. TCRdb re-called the multiplex PCR reads through MiXCR, storing one row per CDR3 protein. The sample contains fewer than 6,000 distinct CDR3 sequences, under 50% of which appear only once. Peripheral blood genomic DNA, not sorted cells or RNA, was the template. This chain links TRBV5-6 with TRBJ2-1; D possibly corresponds to TRBD1 (6 bases). The TCR sequence derives from a human donor in good health. Source material: blood. The CDR3 reads CASSVGDRPYNEQFF. CDR3 DNA: TGTGCCAGCAGCGTGGGAGACAGGCCCTACAATGAGCAGTTCTTC.